This TCR beta chain comes out of a study of response to subunit inactivated influenza vaccine. V shed 0 bases and J shed 7 bases, with 15 bases lying between them. The CDR3 runs 14 residues. Germline V gives CDR1 DFQATT, CDR2 SNEGSKA (reference sequence). Study-wide results and limits: Authors suggested seasonal influenza vaccinations each recruit few new T cells.

About this clonotype itself: Its antigen is undetermined.

Using its own MiXCR run on the RT-PCR reads, TCRdb lists one record per CDR3 protein. The sample lists about 780,000 distinct CDR3 sequences, around 20% occurring once. V gene TRBV20-1 combines with J gene TRBJ1-2; possible D gene TRBD1, 6 bases. The clonotype was recovered from a man between 50 and 59 years old who received an inactivated influenza vaccine. The sample consisted of PBMCs from blood, taken less than 6 days after vaccination. The DNA for the CDR3 is TGCAGTGCTAGAGAGGCGGAGGGGGAGGCTGGCTACACCTTC. Translation gives CSAREAEGEAGYTF.